The 4 T cell receptor beta chains reported below all come from one sample, sequenced in a study of blood T cell repertoires in COVID-19. Data came from immunoSEQ multiplex PCR; TCRdb stores just in-frame clones and leaves some out. This sample yields some 130,000 clones, of which roughly four fifths are seen a single time; 15% to 20% belongs to the top ten. Sequencing was done on a sample of PBMCs or T cells enriched from blood (not recorded which). The receptors were gathered from a man under 40 who had recovered from COVID-19.

The chain carries TRBV6-5 and TRBJ1-1; 7 bases agree with TRBD1. The germline V gene has CDR1 MNHEY and CDR2 SVGAGI. The CDR3 consists of 15 residues. Losses at the gene ends were 6 bases for V and 1 base for J; bases not matched to a gene: 8. DNA of the CDR3: TGTGCCAGCAGAGATAGAGACAGGGCGAACACTGAAGCTTTCTTT. Protein sequence: CASRDRDRANTEAFF.

This clone was found once. The CDR3 sequence is CASSLVSAGEGYEQFF. The DNA for the CDR3 is TGTGCCAGCAGCTTAGTCTCAGCGGGAGAGGGCTATGAGCAGTTCTTC. V usage is TRBV7-9 and J usage is TRBJ2-1; 8 bases fit TRBD2. Germline V gene data show CDR1 as SEHNR and CDR2 as FQNEAQ (reference sequence). The CDR3 has 16 residues. The junction had 10 bases not matched to a gene; V was cut back by 1 base and J by 8 bases.

This clone was recorded once. J is TRBJ2-6 and V is TRBV5-4, with D unresolved. The germline V gene has CDR1 SGHNT and CDR2 YYREEE (reference sequence). This CDR3 spans 15 amino acids. Trimming shortened V by 2 bases and J by 2 bases, and 8 bases separated the two germline ends. This CDR3 is CASSLWAAGANVLTF. DNA of the CDR3: TGTGCCAGCAGCTTATGGGCTGCTGGGGCCAACGTCCTGACTTTC.

The V and J genes are TRBV7-9 and TRBJ2-7; TRBD2 matches at 8 bases. This CDR3 is 15 amino acids long. Unmatched junction bases numbered 9, after V lost 5 bases and J lost 3 bases. The V gene's germline CDR1 is SEHNR and CDR2 FQNEAQ (reference sequence). The CDR3 protein is CASSQAGGPNYEQYV. DNA of the CDR3: TGTGCCAGCAGCCAGGCGGGGGGACCTAACTACGAGCAGTACGTC.